The 9 T cell receptor beta chains presented below share a single source sample, sequenced in a study of blood T cell repertoires in COVID-19. Libraries were prepared by immunoSEQ multiplex PCR; TCRdb keeps only in-frame clonotypes and omits some of them. Among roughly 200,000 clones listed, roughly 85% were seen once. The sample taken for sequencing was peripheral blood. Every receptor here comes from a woman younger than 30 who had recovered from COVID-19.

The gene calls are TRBV7-3 and TRBJ2-7, with TRBD2 matching 10 bases. The CDR3 is 15 amino acids. Germline trimming cut 2 bases from V and 4 bases from J; bases unmatched to any gene: 5. The germline CDR1 and CDR2 sequences are SGHTA and FQGTGA. In DNA, the CDR3 is TGTGCCAGCAGCTTAGGGTCTAGCGGGAGTTACGAGCAGTACTTC. Encoded protein: CASSLGSSGSYEQYF.

The CDR3 sequence is CATSRKTGTEAFF. CDR3 in DNA: TGTGCCACCAGCAGGAAGACAGGGACTGAAGCTTTCTTT. The chain employs TRBV15 and TRBJ1-1, with 7 positions matching TRBD1. Trimming took 3 bases from V and 5 from J; bases not matched to a gene: 3. There are 13 residues in the CDR3. Germline loops: CDR1 LNHNV, CDR2 YYDKDF (reference sequence).

The gene calls are TRBV9 and TRBJ1-1, with 7 bases that match TRBD1. Trimming cost V 4 bases and J 1 base; bases outside gene matches: 7. This CDR3 region has 15 residues. Germline V lookup: CDR1 SGDLS, CDR2 YYNGEE. CDR3 region: CASSLERTGNTEAFF. The CDR3 region has the DNA TGTGCCAGCAGCCTAGAGAGGACAGGGAACACTGAAGCTTTCTTT. Combining the CDR3 with reference TRBV9 and TRBJ1-1 gives the whole variable domain DSGVTQTPKHLITATGQRVTLRCSPRSGDLSVYWYQQSLDQGLQFLIQYYNGEERAKGNILERFSAQQFPDLHSELNLSSLELGDSALYFCASSLERTGNTEAFFGQGTRLTVV.

The J gene is TRBJ2-7, the V gene TRBV7-2, with TRBD1 matching 7 bases. The CDR3 contains 14 residues. Trimming at V came to 4 bases and at J to 0 bases, leaving 3 bases not matched to a gene. CDR1 and CDR2 (germline): SGHTA, FQGNSA. The CDR3 DNA follows: TGTGCCAGCAGCTCCCGGGACAGCTCCTACGAGCAGTACTTC. Translating it yields CASSSRDSSYEQYF.

This clone was counted a single time. The chain has TRBV19 and TRBJ2-7; 10 bases align to TRBD1. Trimming removed 4 bases from V and 5 bases from J; junction bases left unmatched: 5. CDR1 and CDR2 from the germline V gene are LNHDA and SQIVND (reference sequence). This CDR3 contains 14 residues. The CDR3: CASSTGQGDHEQYF. The CDR3 DNA reads as TGTGCCAGTAGTACCGGACAGGGGGACCACGAGCAGTACTTC.

The chain joins TRBV7-6 to TRBJ1-1, with 9 bases that match TRBD1. The CDR3 runs to 16 residues. The germline V gene encodes CDR1 SGHVS and CDR2 FNYEAQ. J was trimmed by 0 bases and V by 2 bases; bases with no gene match: 4. CDR3 coding DNA: TGTGCCAGCAGCTTACAGACAGGGGGAATGAACACTGAAGCTTTCTTT. Protein: CASSLQTGGMNTEAFF.

The chain is built from TRBV9 and TRBJ2-1; D is possibly TRBD2 (5 bases). CDR1 and CDR2 from the germline V gene are SGDLS and YYNGEE. CDR3 size: 16 residues. Trimming took 4 bases from V and 0 from J, leaving 14 bases between them. Here the CDR3 DNA reads TGTGCCAGCAGCTTGCCAGCGGATAGCTCCTACAATGAGCAGTTCTTC. This codes for CASSLPADSSYNEQFF.

V gene TRBV6-5 combines with J gene TRBJ2-1, with D maybe TRBD2 (5 bases). CDR1 is MNHEY, CDR2 SVGAGI, per germline. Trimming removed 0 bases from V and 5 bases from J, with 8 bases in between. This CDR3 contains 14 residues. Here the CDR3 reads CASSYSFGDNEQFF. The CDR3 bases are TGTGCCAGCAGTTACTCGTTCGGGGACAATGAGCAGTTCTTC.

This chain joins TRBV5-6 and TRBJ2-1, with TRBD2 matching 7 bases. With V trimmed by 2 bases and J by 8 bases, 7 bases remained unmatched. Looked up from germline, CDR1 is SGHDT and CDR2 is YYEEEE. This CDR3 is 14 amino acids long. The CDR3 DNA sequence: TGTGCCAGCAGCTTAAGCGGGATGGCTCATGAGCAGTTCTTC. This translates into CASSLSGMAHEQFF.